This TCR beta chain was sequenced during a study of T cell responses to AZD1222 COVID-19 vaccine. This clone was observed a few times. The antigen remains unidentified. Both about-4-week and about-12-week second-dose recipients were combined. Assay used: immunoSEQ multiplex PCR; TCRdb lists only in-frame clones, some missing. The table records roughly 110,000 clones, 80% to 95% of them present only once. Findings of the study overall: Two AZD1222 doses significantly raised spike-specific TCR breadth and depth over controls. The repertoires were collected only after the peak T cell response. In the spike-specific TCR repertoire, nearly half reportedly target unmutated variant regions.

Germline V gene sequence: CDR1 MNHEY, CDR2 SMNVEV (reference sequence). Trimming took off 2 bases at V and 0 bases at J, with 5 bases between the two ends. This CDR3 is built from 14 residues. The material sequenced was peripheral blood, taken 28 days after the second AZD1222 dose. The sequence was obtained from an adult who received the AZD1222 COVID-19 vaccine. V usage is TRBV27 and J usage is TRBJ2-4, with unresolved D. The CDR3 loop is CASSLGLAKNIQYF. DNA for the CDR3: TGTGCCAGCAGTTTAGGGTTAGCCAAAAACATTCAGTACTTC.